This TCR beta chain was recovered during a study of OX40 agonist ivuxolimab in advanced cancers. Broader study findings: In the expanded peripheral T cells, antigen specificity was never determined.

Details on this clone: The target antigen is unknown.

Method: immunoSEQ multiplex PCR; TCRdb's copy keeps in-frame clones and lacks some. Of about 62,000 clones listed, 79% were seen once; the top ten hold 11%. The CDR3 totals 14 residues. V lost 5 bases and J 2 bases, leaving 10 bases between the germline ends. Germline V gene sequence: CDR1 PRHDT, CDR2 FYEKMQ (reference sequence). The chain recombines TRBV13 with TRBJ1-3; no reliable D call. Sequenced here: CD4+ or CD8+ T cells sorted from blood, sampled in a trial of the OX40 agonist ivuxolimab. The clonotype comes from an adult with an advanced solid tumor such as melanoma, head and neck, liver or kidney cancer. The DNA for the CDR3 is TGTGCCAGCAGCCCCCCCAGGCCTGGAAACACCATATATTTT. Residues: CASSPPRPGNTIYF.